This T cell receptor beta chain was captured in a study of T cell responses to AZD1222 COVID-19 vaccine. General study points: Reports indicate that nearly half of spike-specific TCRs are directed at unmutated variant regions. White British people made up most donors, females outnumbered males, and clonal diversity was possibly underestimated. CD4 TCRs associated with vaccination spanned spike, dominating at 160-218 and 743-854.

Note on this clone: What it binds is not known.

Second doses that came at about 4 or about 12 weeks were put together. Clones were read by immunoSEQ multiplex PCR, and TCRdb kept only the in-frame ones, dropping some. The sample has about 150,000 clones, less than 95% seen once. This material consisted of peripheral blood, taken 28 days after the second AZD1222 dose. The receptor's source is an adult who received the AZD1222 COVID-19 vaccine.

The CDR3, as DNA: TGTGCCAGCAGCACCGGGACAGGGGGAGGTTCACCCCTCCACTTT. Protein sequence: CASSTGTGGGSPLHF. The chain uses TRBV28 and TRBJ1-6; 11 positions agree with TRBD1. Trimming at V came to 6 bases and at J to 9 bases, leaving 7 bases not matched to a gene. CDR1 and CDR2 (germline): MDHEN, SYDVKM. The CDR3 contains 15 residues.